These 4 T cell receptor beta chains originate from one sample sequenced in a study of CD8+ T cells in alopecia areata. Extraction of RNA preceded its reverse transcription into cDNA, which served as the sequencing template. Measured with immunoSEQ multiplex PCR; TCRdb has only the in-frame clones, and not every one. Of about 140,000 clones in the sample, 62% are singletons; the top ten hold 30% to 45%. Material for sequencing was CD8+ T cells sorted from blood. All receptors derive from a human donor in good health.

The genes are TRBV9 and TRBJ2-5; 11 nucleotides align to TRBD1. CDR1 SGDLS and CDR2 YYNGEE come from the germline V gene. J was trimmed by 4 bases and V by 1 base; bases with no gene match: 9. The CDR3 runs 17 residues. The CDR3 sequence is CASSVRNGQGAGETQYF. The CDR3 DNA is TGTGCCAGCAGCGTACGCAACGGACAGGGGGCTGGAGAGACCCAGTACTTC.

The V gene is TRBV11-2, the J gene TRBJ2-7, with D maybe TRBD2 (7 bases). Between the trimmed V and J ends, which lost 2 bases and 2 bases, there was a span of 16 bases. The CDR3 runs 16 residues. Germline loops: CDR1 SGHAT, CDR2 FQNNGV. The CDR3 coding sequence is TGTGCCAGCAGCTTACCTGGGGGCGGGAGTCCCTACGAGCAGTACTTC. Its translation: CASSLPGGGSPYEQYF.

The chain is built from TRBV29-1 and TRBJ2-1, with D possibly matching TRBD1 (6 bases). CDR1 is SQVTM and CDR2 is ANQGSEA in the germline V gene. V was cut by 5 bases and J by 7 bases, with 12 bases left in between. The CDR3 spans 12 residues. The CDR3, as DNA: TGCAGCGTTTTGGGGGCAGGAAATGAGCAGTTCTTC. The encoded protein is CSVLGAGNEQFF.

This clone was counted between two and nine times. The chain combines TRBV9 with TRBJ2-7; D is undetermined. The V end lost 0 bases, the J end lost 7 bases, and 11 bases lay between the germline ends. The CDR3 spans 13 residues. Germline CDR1 reads SGDLS; CDR2 reads YYNGEE. CDR3 loop: CASSVGKTGEQYF. The CDR3 bases are TGTGCCAGCAGCGTAGGGAAGACCGGGGAGCAGTACTTC.